This entry lists 24 T cell receptor beta chains sequenced from one sample in a study of OX40 agonist ivuxolimab in advanced cancers. This table comes from immunoSEQ multiplex PCR, and its TCRdb copy is limited to in-frame clones, with some not included. The sample contains tens of thousands of clones, roughly 88% of which appear only once. Specimen: CD4+ or CD8+ T cells sorted from blood, collected in a trial of the OX40 agonist ivuxolimab. These TCRs come from an adult with an advanced solid tumor such as melanoma, head and neck, liver or kidney cancer.

This chain connects TRBV5-4 to TRBJ2-2, with D unclear. Trimming removed 4 bases at V and 2 bases at J, with 6 bases between. Germline assignment: CDR1 SGHNT and CDR2 YYREEE (reference sequence). The CDR3 contains 13 residues. The CDR3 region has the DNA TGTGCCAGCAGCATACTTAACACCGGGGAGCTGTTTTTT. It encodes CASSILNTGELFF.

J is TRBJ2-7 and V is TRBV18; 7 bases map to TRBD1. The CDR3 has 15 residues. V dropped 5 bases and J dropped 0; count of bases not matched to a gene: 7. CDR1 and CDR2 (germline): KGHSH, LQKENI. The CDR3 is CASSSDRDSSYEQYV. The CDR3 coding sequence is TGTGCCAGCTCATCTGACAGGGATAGCTCCTACGAGCAGTACGTC.

The DNA of the CDR3 is TGCGCCAGCAGCTTTGGACCCGGGGGCACTGAAGCTTTCTTT. It encodes CASSFGPGGTEAFF. The rearrangement joins TRBV5-1 to TRBJ1-1; possibly TRBD1 for D (5 bases). The CDR3 is 14 amino acids. V gave up 2 bases and J gave up 4 bases, with 12 bases separating them. The germline gives CDR1 SGHRS, CDR2 YFSETQ.

The chain is built from TRBV4-2 and TRBJ2-5; D perhaps matches TRBD1 (6 bases). The CDR3 spans 15 residues. Trimming cost V 0 bases and J 5 bases, with 13 bases left between them. Per the germline V gene, CDR1 is LGHNA and CDR2 is YNFKEQ. The CDR3 DNA reads TGTGCCAGCAGCCAAGATTGGGGGCATCGGGAGACCCAGTACTTC. Amino acids: CASSQDWGHRETQYF.

This chain connects TRBV7-9 to TRBJ1-2, with D possibly being TRBD1 (5 bases). Between the trimmed V and J ends, which lost 2 bases and 7 bases, there was a span of 11 bases. The CDR3 extends over 13 amino acids. Germline lookup yields CDR1 SEHNR and CDR2 FQNEAQ (reference sequence). CDR3 sequence reads: CASSLKGERGYTF. The DNA for the CDR3 is TGTGCCAGCAGCTTAAAAGGGGAACGTGGCTACACCTTC. Full variable domain (rest looked up from reference TRBV7-9 and TRBJ1-2): DTGVSQNPRHKITKRGQNVTFRCDPISEHNRLYWYRQTLGQGPEFLTYFQNEAQLEKSRLLSDRFSAERPKGSFSTLEIQRTEQGDSAMYLCASSLKGERGYTFGSGTRLTVV.

This clone was counted a few times. This chain joins TRBV4-3 and TRBJ1-4; D is undetermined. Germline V gives CDR1 LGHNA, CDR2 YSLEER. The CDR3 extends over 19 amino acids. The V end was cut by 0 bases, the J end by 0 bases, with 17 bases between. CDR3 sequence (DNA): TGCGCCAGCAGCCAAGAGGTCCCAGGTCAGCGGGCAACTAATGAAAAACTGTTTTTT. Translated, it gives CASSQEVPGQRATNEKLFF.

The chain couples TRBV19 to TRBJ1-1; TRBD1 aligns across 11 bases. This CDR3 is built from 14 residues. The germline V gene has CDR1 LNHDA and CDR2 SQIVND (reference sequence). V shed 5 bases and J 6 bases; nucleotides not matched to a gene: 5. This CDR3 is CASSFRTGGPEAFF. The CDR3 nucleotides are TGTGCCAGTAGTTTCAGGACAGGGGGCCCTGAAGCTTTCTTT.

The chain recombines TRBV4-3 with TRBJ2-5; D is possibly TRBD2 (7 bases). CDR1 is LGHNA and CDR2 is YSLEER in the germline V gene. V lost 4 bases, J lost 4 bases, and 16 bases lay in between. This CDR3 comprises 15 residues. CDR3 in DNA: TGCGCCAGCAGCCCCCGGGGGGCCCCGATAGAGACCCAGTACTTC. Its translation is CASSPRGAPIETQYF.

This clone showed up just once. The rearrangement joins TRBV7-6 to TRBJ1-1; 8 bases align to TRBD1. Germline loops: CDR1 SGHVS, CDR2 FNYEAQ. CDR3 length: 14 residues. J was trimmed by 6 bases and V by 4 bases; bases with no gene match: 7. DNA for the CDR3: TGTGCCAGCAGCTCAGACAGGGGTCGCCCTGAAGCTTTCTTT. Encoded protein: CASSSDRGRPEAFF.

The chain links TRBV10-3 to TRBJ2-5, with 8 bases lining up with TRBD2. This CDR3 comprises 16 residues. Germline lookup yields CDR1 ENHRY and CDR2 SYGVKD. V was pared by 4 bases and J by 2 bases, with 9 bases of the junction left unmatched. The CDR3 region has the DNA TGTGCCATCAGTGGTTCCGAGCGGGGGAATCAAGAGACCCAGTACTTC. It is translated as CAISGSERGNQETQYF.

The chain has TRBV7-7 and TRBJ2-2, with 8 positions matching TRBD1. The germline V gene has CDR1 SSHAT and CDR2 FNYEAQ (reference sequence). The CDR3 contains 15 residues. V lost 1 base, J lost 4 bases, and 2 bases stayed unmatched. CDR3 in DNA: TGTGCCAGCAGCTTAGGGACAGGGCCCACCGGGGAGCTGTTTTTT. Amino acid sequence: CASSLGTGPTGELFF.

The chain is built from TRBV28 and TRBJ2-1, with D possibly being TRBD2 (5 bases). This CDR3 has 13 residues. V was shortened by 2 bases and J by 6 bases, with 8 bases between the two germline ends. From germline, CDR1 is MDHEN and CDR2 SYDVKM. CDR3 coding DNA: TGTGCCAGCAGTTTAATCCGGGGCAATGAGCAGTTCTTC. Translating gives CASSLIRGNEQFF. Full variable domain (remainder filled in from reference TRBV28 and TRBJ2-1): DVKVTQSSRYLVKRTGEKVFLECVQDMDHENMFWYRQDPGLGLRLIYFSYDVKMKEKGDIPEGYSVSREKKERFSLILESASTNQTSMYLCASSLIRGNEQFFGPGTRLTVL.

The genes are TRBV7-9 and TRBJ1-5, with 9 bases matching TRBD1. This CDR3 is 17 amino acids long. From germline, CDR1 is SEHNR and CDR2 FQNEAQ (reference sequence). V lost 1 base to trimming and J lost 5 bases; unmatched junction nucleotides: 9. The chain's CDR3 is CASSLVDRTGVYQPQHF. For the CDR3, the DNA is TGTGCCAGCAGCTTAGTAGATAGGACAGGGGTTTATCAGCCCCAGCATTTT.

The chain links TRBV5-5 to TRBJ1-1, with no clear D. V dropped 0 bases and J dropped 5 bases, with 5 bases sitting between them. The germline CDR1 and CDR2 sequences are SGHKS and YYEKEE (reference sequence). The CDR3 loop spans 12 amino acids. This CDR3 is CASSLVETEAFF. CDR3 DNA: TGTGCCAGCAGCTTGGTTGAAACTGAAGCTTTCTTT.

This clone was seen more than once but under ten times. The gene calls are TRBV18 and TRBJ1-2; D gene uncertain. The CDR3 contains 16 residues. CDR1 is KGHSH, CDR2 LQKENI, per germline. The ends were cut back, 1 base at V and 7 bases at J, with 19 bases in the middle. The CDR3 DNA reads TGTGCCAGCTCACCACTGGGCTCGGGGTCCCAAAGTGGCTACACCTTC. It codes for CASSPLGSGSQSGYTF.

The V call is TRBV4-3, the J call TRBJ1-1; a possible D gene is TRBD1 (6 bases). The length of the CDR3 is 14 residues. With 4 bases removed from V and 8 bases from J, the gap between germline ends came to 17 bases. Germline V CDR1 and CDR2: LGHNA, YSLEER. CDR3 in DNA: TGCGCCAGCAGCCTCATCCAGGGGCGAAGAGAAGCTTTCTTT. Its translation: CASSLIQGRREAFF.

The chain's CDR3 is CATSMGTARWDTQYF. CDR3 DNA: TGTGCCACCAGCATGGGAACAGCAAGATGGGATACGCAGTATTTT. J is TRBJ2-3 and V is TRBV15; D remains unclear. The V and J ends lost 4 bases and 6 bases respectively, with 17 bases between them. The germline CDR1 and CDR2 sequences are LNHNV and YYDKDF (reference sequence). The length of the CDR3 is 15 residues.

This rearrangement joins TRBV19 to TRBJ1-2; weak D call: TRBD1 (5 bases). Germline assignment: CDR1 LNHDA and CDR2 SQIVND (reference sequence). The CDR3 spans 15 residues. V lost 5 bases and J lost 5, with 18 bases in between. The CDR3 protein is CASSPSAGSLYGYTF. CDR3 coding DNA: TGTGCCAGTAGTCCCTCGGCAGGGTCTCTATATGGCTACACCTTC. Together with reference TRBV19 and TRBJ1-2, the CDR3 gives the full variable domain: DGGITQSPKYLFRKEGQNVTLSCEQNLNHDAMYWYRQDPGQGLRLIYYSQIVNDFQKGDIAEGYSVSREKKESFPLTVTSAQKNPTAFYLCASSPSAGSLYGYTFGSGTRLTVV.

V gene TRBV27 combines with J gene TRBJ2-3, with 9 positions matching TRBD2. The CDR3 consists of 15 residues. J was trimmed by 4 bases and V by 2 bases; bases with no gene match: 4. Germline values: CDR1 MNHEY, CDR2 SMNVEV (reference sequence). DNA for the CDR3: TGTGCCAGCAGTTTACTAGCGGGGTGGCCAGATACGCAGTATTTT. Its protein product is CASSLLAGWPDTQYF.

CDR3 DNA: TGTGCCAGCAGCAAAGTATGGCTGCCAGGGTTATTTCATGAAAAACTGTTTTTT. As protein: CASSKVWLPGLFHEKLFF. This chain connects TRBV21-1 to TRBJ1-4; the D call TRBD1 from the table was never checked on the DNA. TRBV21-1 is designated a pseudogene. The CDR3 is made up of 18 amino acids.

The V gene is TRBV15, the J gene TRBJ1-1; perhaps TRBD1 as D (5 bases). Germline V CDR1 and CDR2: LNHNV, YYDKDF (reference sequence). The CDR3 has 15 residues. Trimming pared 2 bases from V and 1 base from J, leaving 11 bases between. Here the CDR3 reads CATSRPDSGNTEAFF. The CDR3 coding sequence is TGTGCCACCAGCAGACCCGACAGCGGGAACACTGAAGCTTTCTTT.

The CDR3 DNA reads TGTGCCAGCAGCTTATGGAAGGGTAGTGGCACAGATACGCAGTATTTT. Amino acids: CASSLWKGSGTDTQYF. The V and J genes are TRBV7-8 and TRBJ2-3; no clear D. Germline lookup yields CDR1 SGHVS and CDR2 FQNEAQ. The CDR3 length is 16 residues. V was clipped by 2 bases and J by 1 base, with 13 bases between them.

This chain connects TRBV7-8 to TRBJ2-2; TRBD1 matches 9 bases. The germline gives CDR1 SGHVS, CDR2 FQNEAQ. The CDR3 loop spans 17 amino acids. Unmatched junction bases numbered 8, after V lost 5 bases and J lost 1 base. The CDR3 here is CASSHLGTGWNTGELFF. Here the CDR3 DNA reads TGTGCCAGCAGCCACCTCGGGACAGGGTGGAACACCGGGGAGCTGTTTTTT.

This chain connects TRBV9 to TRBJ2-1, with D tentatively TRBD1 (6 bases). The CDR3 sequence is 14 residues long. Germline values: CDR1 SGDLS, CDR2 YYNGEE. With 4 bases removed from V and 6 bases from J, the gap between germline ends came to 14 bases. CDR3 DNA sequence: TGTGCCAGCAGCCCATTCAGGGGATTCAATGAGCAGTTCTTC. Protein sequence: CASSPFRGFNEQFF.